The entry below gives a single T cell receptor (beta chain) sequence along with its context. Its specificity is not known. The record originates from a study of beta chain features in type 1 diabetes. Whole-study context: In age, gender and cell yields, patients were similar to healthy donors. Study results and limitations: Shorter TCRB CDR3s, moderately but significantly so, were found in Type 1 diabetes patients in all four CD4+ subsets.

V was shortened by 5 bases and J by 7 bases, with 15 bases between the two germline ends. Germline CDR1 and CDR2: SGHAT and FQNNGV. The CDR3 length is 13 residues. The entirety of the isolated RNA underwent reverse transcription, so expressed TCRB transcripts were sequenced. Profiling relied on immunoSEQ multiplex PCR, and the TCRdb table lists in-frame clones only, not all of them. The sample lists about 150,000 clones, 10% to 13% occurring once. The TCR originated in a man aged 30 to 39 with type 1 diabetes. Sequencing input: central memory CD4+ T cells from blood. This chain uses TRBV11-2 with TRBJ2-7; maybe TRBD1 (6 bases). The CDR3 nucleotides are TGTGCCAGCAGCCCACCAGGGGATAGGGAGCAGTACTTC. This encodes CASSPPGDREQYF.